These 8 T cell receptor beta chains originate from one sample sequenced in a study of T cell responses to AZD1222 COVID-19 vaccine. This table comes from immunoSEQ multiplex PCR, and its TCRdb copy is limited to in-frame clones, with some not included. Of about 59,000 clones listed, about 91% were seen once; the top ten hold roughly 6.1%. This sample comprised peripheral blood, obtained 28 days after the second AZD1222 dose. These receptors originate from an adult who received the AZD1222 COVID-19 vaccine.

The chain couples TRBV19 to TRBJ2-7; D remains unclear. Germline V gene data show CDR1 as LNHDA and CDR2 as SQIVND (reference sequence). The CDR3 covers 14 residues. The V end was cut by 3 bases, the J end by 2 bases, with 11 bases between. CDR3 in amino acids: CASSIGVGTYEQYF. For the CDR3, the DNA is TGTGCCAGTAGTATCGGTGTGGGAACCTACGAGCAGTACTTC.

The V call is TRBV7-9, the J call TRBJ1-4; the D is unclear. With 6 bases removed from V and 0 bases from J, the gap between germline ends came to 11 bases. CDR3 length equals 15 residues. CDR1 and CDR2 from the germline V gene are SEHNR and FQNEAQ (reference sequence). CDR3 sequence: CASSSGGTTNEKLFF. The CDR3 coding sequence is TGTGCCAGCAGTTCGGGTGGGACAACTAATGAAAAACTGTTTTTT.

This chain links TRBV11-3 with TRBJ1-1; TRBD1 agrees at 7 bases. The V segment lost 6 bases and the J segment 4 bases; nucleotides outside the gene matches: 5. The CDR3 loop spans 13 amino acids. Germline loops: CDR1 SGHNT, CDR2 YENEEA. The CDR3 nucleotides are TGTGCCAGCAGGTCCAGGGGGACCACTGAAGCTTTCTTT. Protein product: CASRSRGTTEAFF.

The rearrangement uses TRBV9 and TRBJ2-2, with a possible D match to TRBD2 (6 bases). The CDR3 extends over 13 amino acids. V was pared by 5 bases and J by 6 bases, with 11 bases between. The germline V gene encodes CDR1 SGDLS and CDR2 YYNGEE. The CDR3 region is CASRKGEAGELFF. CDR3 coding DNA: TGTGCCAGCAGAAAAGGGGAGGCCGGGGAGCTGTTTTTT.

V gene TRBV6-5 combines with J gene TRBJ1-4; TRBD1 might be the D (5 bases). Germline CDR1 reads MNHEY; CDR2 reads SVGAGI. This CDR3 has 15 amino acids. V was trimmed by 7 bases and J by 9 bases, leaving 21 bases between them. This CDR3 is CASIEDGARGQKLFF. Here the CDR3 DNA reads TGTGCCAGCATAGAGGACGGGGCCCGCGGGCAAAAACTGTTTTTT.

This chain joins TRBV5-4 and TRBJ2-1, with D perhaps matching TRBD2 (6 bases). Germline CDR1 SGHNT, CDR2 YYREEE (reference sequence). V was trimmed by 6 bases and J by 11 bases, leaving 18 bases between them. This CDR3 has 13 amino acids. In nucleotides, the CDR3 is TGTGCCAGCATCCTGGACCCGGAGGGTAAGCAGTTCTTC. Amino acids: CASILDPEGKQFF.

This clone showed up just a few times. V and J are TRBV2 and TRBJ1-5, with no clear D. This CDR3 has 13 amino acids. The V end lost 2 bases, the J end lost 7 bases, and 9 bases lay between the germline ends. Germline V gene lookup returns CDR1 SNHLY and CDR2 FYNNEI. CDR3 amino acids: CASSEPAGQPQHF. The CDR3 coding sequence is TGTGCCAGCAGTGAACCGGCGGGCCAGCCCCAGCATTTT.

The rearrangement links TRBV30 to TRBJ2-7, with TRBD2 identical over 7 bases. V was pared by 0 bases and J by 6 bases, with 14 bases of the junction left unmatched. The V gene's germline CDR1 is GTSNPN and CDR2 SVGIG (reference sequence). This CDR3 is built from 16 residues. The CDR3 spells CAWSVRGVQYVSEQYF. CDR3 in DNA: TGTGCCTGGAGTGTACGGGGGGTTCAATACGTAAGCGAGCAGTACTTC.